These T cell receptor beta chains were read from a single sample in a study of blood T cell repertoires in COVID-19. Libraries were prepared by immunoSEQ multiplex PCR; TCRdb keeps only in-frame clonotypes and omits some of them. This table holds more than 300,000 clones, about 88% found once. Material for sequencing was PBMCs or T cells enriched from blood (not recorded which). The receptor source for this set is a woman aged 18-29 years who had recovered from COVID-19. CDR3s include the opening cysteine and the closing phenylalanine or tryptophan. The D gene is left open where the match is weak. A clone size is listed for some rows: how often the clone was seen (once, few, many), or a class if it is expanded.

d_call	v_call	j_call	clone_size	cdr3_nt	cdr3_aa
NA	TRBV7-9	TRBJ2-7	NA	TGTGCCAGCAGCTTACGGGAAATCGAGCAGTACTTC	CASSLREIEQYF
NA	TRBV25-1	TRBJ1-1	few	TGTGCCAGCAGTGTAGGTAGGGGGTCCACTGAAGCTTTCTTT	CASSVGRGSTEAFF
TRBD1	TRBV6-5	TRBJ1-1	NA	TGTGCCAGCAGTCAAACAGGGGGCTCGACTGAAGCTTTCTTT	CASSQTGGSTEAFF
NA	TRBV19	TRBJ2-4	NA	TGTGCCAGTAGTATCGGGAGAGAAGCCAAAAACATTCAGTACTTC	CASSIGREAKNIQYF
NA	TRBV5-1	TRBJ2-7	NA	TGCGCCAGCAGCTTGCGGTTATGGTCTGACGAGCAGTACTTC	CASSLRLWSDEQYF
TRBD2	TRBV4-3	TRBJ2-4	NA	TGCGCCAGCAGCCAAGGAAGCGGGGGGGGAGTCATTCAGTACTTC	CASSQGSGGGVIQYF
NA	TRBV7-8	TRBJ2-2	once	TGTGCCAGCAGCACGAAGCGGACAGCATTCCCGCCGGACACCGGGGAGCTGTTTTTT	CASSTKRTAFPPDTGELFF
NA	TRBV18	TRBJ1-2	NA	TGTGCCAGCTCACCACCCGCGGCAGGGATCGGTGGCTACACCTTC	CASSPPAAGIGGYTF
TRBD1	TRBV5-5	TRBJ1-4	NA	TGTGCCAGCAGCCTATCGGACAGGGAAGGCGAAAAACTGTTTTTT	CASSLSDREGEKLFF
TRBD2	TRBV7-9	TRBJ2-7	NA	TGTGCCAGCAGCCTCCGGGCTAGCGGGGGGGGTGAGCAGTACTTC	CASSLRASGGGEQYF
NA	TRBV7-9	TRBJ1-2	NA	TGTGCCAGCAGCTCCCTGGGACTGTCCTATGGCTACACCTTC	CASSSLGLSYGYTF
TRBD2	TRBV13	TRBJ2-5	few	TGTGCCAGCAGCTTTACTAGCGGGGGGCGAGGGGAGACCCAGTACTTC	CASSFTSGGRGETQYF
NA	TRBV7-2	TRBJ2-5	NA	TGTGCCAGCAGCTTAGGGACAGCTAAAGGGACCCAGTACTTC	CASSLGTAKGTQYF
TRBD1	TRBV6-5	TRBJ1-2	NA	TGTGCCAGCAACAGGGGGTTGGGAGATGGCTACACCTTC	CASNRGLGDGYTF
NA	TRBV9	TRBJ2-3	NA	TGTGCCAGCAGCTTTAGCGGCTGGGGAGATACGCAGTATTTT	CASSFSGWGDTQYF
NA	TRBV11-1	TRBJ2-1	once	TGTGCCAGCAGCCCCCGGACAGCGGACTACAATGAGCAGTTCTTC	CASSPRTADYNEQFF
NA	TRBV4-1	TRBJ2-7	NA	TGCGCCAGCAGCCACGGGGCGGGGCAGTCCTACGAGCAGTACTTC	CASSHGAGQSYEQYF
TRBD1	TRBV7-6	TRBJ1-1	NA	TGTGCCAGCAGCTTAGAGACAGGGACCAACACTGAAGCTTTCTTT	CASSLETGTNTEAFF
NA	TRBV6-5	TRBJ2-2	NA	TGTGCCAGCAGTTACGATGGCGGAGGGAGCACCGGGGAGCTGTTTTTT	CASSYDGGGSTGELFF
NA	TRBV3-1/TRBV3-2	TRBJ1-4	NA	TGTGCCAGCAGCCTAGCGTCGGGGGAAAAACTGTTTTTT	CASSLASGEKLFF
NA	TRBV27	TRBJ1-5	NA	TGTGCCAGCAGCTACACAGGAGATAGCAATCAGCCCCAGCATTTT	CASSYTGDSNQPQHF
NA	TRBV30	TRBJ2-3	NA	TGTGCCTGGAGTGTAAACGGACAGAGCACAGATACGCAGTATTTT	CAWSVNGQSTDTQYF
NA	TRBV2	TRBJ1-2	NA	TGTGCCAGCAGGCCCCAAATAGGGGTGGGCTACACCTTC	CASRPQIGVGYTF
NA	TRBV29-1	TRBJ1-4	NA	TGCAGCGTTGCGGGATCGGGGGGCACTAATGAAAAACTGTTTTTT	CSVAGSGGTNEKLFF
NA	TRBV7-3	TRBJ2-2	NA	TGTGCCAGCAGCTCTCAGGATAATGTGGAGGCCGGGGAGCTGTTTTTT	CASSSQDNVEAGELFF
TRBD2	TRBV24-1	TRBJ2-1	NA	TGTGCCACCAGTCCAGGGACTAGCAGGGAGGTAGTGTACAATGAGCAGTTCTTC	CATSPGTSREVVYNEQFF
TRBD1	TRBV7-8	TRBJ2-3	NA	TGTGCCAGCAGCCCAGGGACAGGGGGGAGCCCAGATACGCAGTATTTT	CASSPGTGGSPDTQYF
NA	TRBV12-3/TRBV12-4	TRBJ1-1	once	TGTGCCAGCAGCCCGCCGGGGTTTCGGAAAGCTTTCTTT	CASSPPGFRKAFF
NA	TRBV28	TRBJ1-2	NA	TGTGCCAGCAGTTTATTACAGGGAGATGGCTACACCTTC	CASSLLQGDGYTF
TRBD1	TRBV27	TRBJ2-7	NA	TGTGCCAGCAGTGCAAGACAGGGATCCTACGAGCAGTACTTC	CASSARQGSYEQYF
NA	TRBV28	TRBJ1-5	NA	TGTGCCAGCAGTTTTGAAGGGGGTCAGCCCCAGCATTTT	CASSFEGGQPQHF
TRBD1	TRBV6-2/TRBV6-3	TRBJ1-5	few	TGTGCCAGCAGTTACTTGACTCCGCGACAGGGAATAAGCAATCAGCCCCAGCATTTT	CASSYLTPRQGISNQPQHF
NA	TRBV6-5	TRBJ2-7	NA	TGTGCCAGTAGGGACACCTCCTACGAGCAGTACTTC	CASRDTSYEQYF
TRBD1	TRBV4-1	TRBJ2-7	NA	TGCGCCAGCAGCCAATTGGCAGGGGGCTCCTACGAGCAGTACTTC	CASSQLAGGSYEQYF
NA	TRBV6-5	TRBJ2-7	NA	TGTGCCAGCAGCCCCAACAGGGGGGGAGCTTACGAGCAGTACTTC	CASSPNRGGAYEQYF
NA	TRBV18	TRBJ1-5	NA	TGTGCCAGCTCACCTCCAGGGGAGAGCGGAGGTCAGCCCCAGCATTTT	CASSPPGESGGQPQHF